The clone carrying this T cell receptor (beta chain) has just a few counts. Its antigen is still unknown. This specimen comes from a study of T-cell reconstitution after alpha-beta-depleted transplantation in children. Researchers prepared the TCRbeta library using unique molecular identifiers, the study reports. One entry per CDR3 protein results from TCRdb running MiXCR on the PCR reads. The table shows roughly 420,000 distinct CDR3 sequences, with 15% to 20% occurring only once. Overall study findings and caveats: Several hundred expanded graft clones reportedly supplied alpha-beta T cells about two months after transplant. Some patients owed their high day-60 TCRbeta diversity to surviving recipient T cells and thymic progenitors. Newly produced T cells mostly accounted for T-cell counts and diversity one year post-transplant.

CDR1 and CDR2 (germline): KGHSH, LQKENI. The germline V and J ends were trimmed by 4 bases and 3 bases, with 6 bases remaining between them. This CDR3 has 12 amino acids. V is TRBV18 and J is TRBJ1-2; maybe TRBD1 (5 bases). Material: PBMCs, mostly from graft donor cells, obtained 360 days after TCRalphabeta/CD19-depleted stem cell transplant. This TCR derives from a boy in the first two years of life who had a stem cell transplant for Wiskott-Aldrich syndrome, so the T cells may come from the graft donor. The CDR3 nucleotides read TGTGCCAGCTCACGGGGGGACTATGGCTACACCTTC. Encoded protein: CASSRGDYGYTF.